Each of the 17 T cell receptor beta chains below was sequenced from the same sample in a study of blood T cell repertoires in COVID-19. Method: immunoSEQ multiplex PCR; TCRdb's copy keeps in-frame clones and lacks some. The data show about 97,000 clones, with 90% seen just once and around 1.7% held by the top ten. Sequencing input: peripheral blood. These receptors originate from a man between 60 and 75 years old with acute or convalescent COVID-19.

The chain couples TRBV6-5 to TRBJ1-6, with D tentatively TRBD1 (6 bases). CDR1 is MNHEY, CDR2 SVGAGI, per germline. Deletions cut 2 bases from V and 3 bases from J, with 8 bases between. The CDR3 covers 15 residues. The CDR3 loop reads CASSYGGNYNSPLHF. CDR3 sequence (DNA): TGTGCCAGCAGTTACGGGGGCAACTATAATTCACCCCTCCACTTT.

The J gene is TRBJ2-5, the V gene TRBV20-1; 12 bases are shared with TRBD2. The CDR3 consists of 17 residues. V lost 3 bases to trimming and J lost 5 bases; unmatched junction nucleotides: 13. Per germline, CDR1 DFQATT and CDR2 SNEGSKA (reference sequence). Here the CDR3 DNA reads TGCAGTGCTAGTCGGCCTAGCGGGGGGGCCGGAATTGAGACCCAGTACTTC. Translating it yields CSASRPSGGAGIETQYF.

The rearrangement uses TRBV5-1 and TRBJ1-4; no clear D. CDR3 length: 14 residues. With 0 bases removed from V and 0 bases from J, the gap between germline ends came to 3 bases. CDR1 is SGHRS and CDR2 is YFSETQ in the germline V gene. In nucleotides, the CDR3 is TGCGCCAGCAGCTTGGACACAACTAATGAAAAACTGTTTTTT. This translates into CASSLDTTNEKLFF.

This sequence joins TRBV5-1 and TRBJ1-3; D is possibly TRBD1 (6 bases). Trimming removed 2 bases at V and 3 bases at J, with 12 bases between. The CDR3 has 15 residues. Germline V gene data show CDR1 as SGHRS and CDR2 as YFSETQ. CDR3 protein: CASSFRGLIGNTIYF. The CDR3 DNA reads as TGCGCCAGCAGCTTCAGGGGTCTGATTGGAAACACCATATATTTT.

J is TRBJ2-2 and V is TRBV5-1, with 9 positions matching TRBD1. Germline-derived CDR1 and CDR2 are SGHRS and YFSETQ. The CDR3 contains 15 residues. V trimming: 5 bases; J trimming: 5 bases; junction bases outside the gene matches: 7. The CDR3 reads CASRRGTGTTGELFF. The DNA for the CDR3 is TGCGCCAGCAGAAGGGGGACAGGGACGACCGGGGAGCTGTTTTTT.

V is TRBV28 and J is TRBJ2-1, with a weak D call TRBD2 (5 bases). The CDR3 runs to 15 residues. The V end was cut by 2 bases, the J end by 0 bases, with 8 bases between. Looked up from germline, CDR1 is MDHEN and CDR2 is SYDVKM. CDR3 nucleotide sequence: TGTGCCAGCAGTTTAAGCGGCAGCTCCTACAATGAGCAGTTCTTC. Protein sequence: CASSLSGSSYNEQFF.

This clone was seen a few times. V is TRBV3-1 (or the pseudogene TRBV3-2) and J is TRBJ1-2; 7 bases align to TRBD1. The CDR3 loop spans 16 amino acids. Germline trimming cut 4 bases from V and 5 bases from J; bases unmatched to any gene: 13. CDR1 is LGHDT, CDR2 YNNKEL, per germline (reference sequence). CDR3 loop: CASSPTYTQGPYGYTF. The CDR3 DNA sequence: TGTGCCAGCAGCCCAACCTACACACAGGGGCCGTATGGCTACACCTTC.

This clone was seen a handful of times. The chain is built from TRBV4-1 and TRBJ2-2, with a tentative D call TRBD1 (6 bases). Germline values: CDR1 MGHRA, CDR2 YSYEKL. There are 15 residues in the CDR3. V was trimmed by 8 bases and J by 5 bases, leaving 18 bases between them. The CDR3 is CASGLVGGKTGELFF. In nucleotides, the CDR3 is TGCGCCAGCGGTCTTGTAGGGGGTAAAACCGGGGAGCTGTTTTTT.

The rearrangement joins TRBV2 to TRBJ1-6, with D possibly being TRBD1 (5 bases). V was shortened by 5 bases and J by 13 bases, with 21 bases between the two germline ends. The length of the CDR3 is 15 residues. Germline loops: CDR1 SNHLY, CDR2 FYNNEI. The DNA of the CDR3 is TGTGCCAGCAGTCCAGGGTCTGCTAGCGGTTCGCCCCTCCACTTT. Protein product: CASSPGSASGSPLHF.

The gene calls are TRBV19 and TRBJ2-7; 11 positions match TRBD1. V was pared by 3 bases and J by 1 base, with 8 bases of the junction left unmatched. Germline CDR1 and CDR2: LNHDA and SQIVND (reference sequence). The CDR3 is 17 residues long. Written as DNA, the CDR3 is TGTGCCAGTAGTATTGGGGCCGGGACAGGGGGGTCCTACGAGCAGTACTTC. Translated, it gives CASSIGAGTGGSYEQYF.

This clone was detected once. In nucleotides, the CDR3 is TGTGCCAGCAGTGCCCACAGGGTAAACGAGCAGTTCTTC. Encoded protein: CASSAHRVNEQFF. The rearrangement joins TRBV27 to TRBJ2-1; D possibly corresponds to TRBD1 (6 bases). The germline gives CDR1 MNHEY, CDR2 SMNVEV (reference sequence). Trimming removed 5 bases from V and 10 bases from J, with 15 bases in between. The CDR3 has 13 residues.

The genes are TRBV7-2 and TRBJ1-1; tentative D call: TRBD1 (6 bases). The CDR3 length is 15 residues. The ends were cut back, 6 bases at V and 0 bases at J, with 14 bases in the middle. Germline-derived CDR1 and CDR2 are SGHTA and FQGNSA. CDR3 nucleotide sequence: TGTGCCAGCAGACCTAAGACAGGATTGAACACTGAAGCTTTCTTT. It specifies CASRPKTGLNTEAFF. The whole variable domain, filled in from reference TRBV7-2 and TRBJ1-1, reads GAGVSQSPSNKVTEKGKDVELRCDPISGHTALYWYRQSLGQGLEFLIYFQGNSAPDKSGLPSDRFSAERTGGSVSTLTIQRTQQEDSAVYLCASRPKTGLNTEAFFGQGTRLTVV.

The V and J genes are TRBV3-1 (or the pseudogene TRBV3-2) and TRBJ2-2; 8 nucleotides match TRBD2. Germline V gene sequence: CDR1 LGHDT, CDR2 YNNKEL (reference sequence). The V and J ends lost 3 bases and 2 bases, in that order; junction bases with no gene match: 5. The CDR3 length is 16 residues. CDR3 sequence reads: CASSQAGRVNTGELFF. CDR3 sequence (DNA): TGTGCCAGCAGCCAGGCCGGGAGGGTCAACACCGGGGAGCTGTTTTTT.

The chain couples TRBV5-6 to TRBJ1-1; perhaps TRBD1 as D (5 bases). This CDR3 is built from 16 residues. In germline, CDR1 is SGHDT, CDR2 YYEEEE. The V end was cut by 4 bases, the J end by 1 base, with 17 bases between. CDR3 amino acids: CASSPQGVAENTEAFF. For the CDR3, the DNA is TGTGCCAGCAGCCCCCAGGGCGTGGCAGAGAACACTGAAGCTTTCTTT.

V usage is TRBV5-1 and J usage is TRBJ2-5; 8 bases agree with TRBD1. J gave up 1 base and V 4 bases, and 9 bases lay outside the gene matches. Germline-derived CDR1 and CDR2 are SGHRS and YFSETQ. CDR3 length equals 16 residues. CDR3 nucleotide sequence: TGCGCCAGCAGCCTGACAGGGGTCCTCGTCCAAGAGACCCAGTACTTC. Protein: CASSLTGVLVQETQYF.

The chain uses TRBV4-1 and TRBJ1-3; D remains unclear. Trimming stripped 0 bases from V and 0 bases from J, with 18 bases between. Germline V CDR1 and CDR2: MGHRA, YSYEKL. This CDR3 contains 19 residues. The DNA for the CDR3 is TGCGCCAGCAGCCAAGATCGGTTTAGACAACCCGACTCTGGAAACACCATATATTTT. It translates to CASSQDRFRQPDSGNTIYF.

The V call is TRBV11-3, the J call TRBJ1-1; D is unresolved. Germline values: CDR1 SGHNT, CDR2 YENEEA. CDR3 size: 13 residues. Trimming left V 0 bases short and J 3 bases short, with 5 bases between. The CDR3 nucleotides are TGTGCCAGCAGCTTAGAATCAGACACTGAAGCTTTCTTT. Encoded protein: CASSLESDTEAFF.